A selection of T cell receptor beta chains follows, all from one sample in a study of human T cells and chemical hapten exposure. MiXCR, run by TCRdb on the RACE reads, gives a single entry per CDR3 protein. This table holds about 120,000 distinct CDR3 sequences, 9.5% to 13% found once. Sequencing was performed on whole blood, taken in connection with sensitization to the hapten diphenylcyclopropenone (DPC). The receptors were gathered from a woman between 50 and 59 years old with alopecia areata. Some clones in this sample may be carry-over from other donors' samples. Each CDR3 is given with its conserved first and last residue. Some rows have no size entry. The others give once, few or many, or a class for an expanded clone.

size: few
V: TRBV2
CDR3: CASSAAISGTQYF

size: few
V: TRBV24-1
CDR3: CATSDARTSGRAGPYNEQFF

size: -
V: TRBV7-2
CDR3: CASSLVYRSNYGYTF

size: -
V: TRBV12-3/TRBV12-4
CDR3: CASSFSAAEVEQYF

size: many
V: TRBV29-1
CDR3: CSVAGGGNEKLFF

size: many
V: TRBV7-2
CDR3: CASSATPGLASETQYF

size: few
V: TRBV6-2/TRBV6-3
CDR3: CASSYVWSGSRAQYF

size: -
V: TRBV11-2
CDR3: CASSLREFGTQYF

size: few
V: TRBV7-9
CDR3: CASSLAEGREQYF

size: many
V: TRBV12-3/TRBV12-4
CDR3: CASSYRGLGEQFF

size: once
V: TRBV28
CDR3: CASTRTGPYEQYF

size: few
V: TRBV7-2
CDR3: CASSLSSSGGRDTQYF

size: -
V: TRBV2
CDR3: CASNRDGNQPQHF

size: many
V: TRBV7-8
CDR3: CASSRSGLQETQYF

size: many
V: TRBV18
CDR3: CASFPYPGANVLTF

size: -
V: TRBV7-2
CDR3: CASSFGGGLYEQYF

size: many
V: TRBV7-9
CDR3: CASSRTGGGNQPQHF

size: few
V: TRBV28
CDR3: CASSLSTEAFF

size: many
V: TRBV5-4
CDR3: CASSLETGNSPLHF

size: many
V: TRBV7-9
CDR3: CASSSTGEETQYF

size: few
V: TRBV12-5
CDR3: CASALDVPSTDTQYF

size: many
V: TRBV7-9
CDR3: CASSPLTRRRHEQYF

size: -
V: TRBV21-1
CDR3: CASSKAGGGILFDNEQFF

size: many
V: TRBV7-2
CDR3: CASRRTTGAYNEQFF

size: many
V: TRBV18
CDR3: CASSRDRNQPQHF

size: many
V: TRBV3-1
CDR3: CASSRDLAGGSEQFF

size: -
V: TRBV20-1
CDR3: CSAEGWGTGGLSGNQPQHF

size: -
V: TRBV3-1
CDR3: CASSQVLGAGQNTGELFF

size: few
V: TRBV20-1
CDR3: CSALGSGNTGELFF

size: -
V: TRBV28
CDR3: CASSLTSPVRWELFF

size: many
V: TRBV6-2/TRBV6-3
CDR3: CASSSLRTESTDTQYF

size: -
V: TRBV5-4
CDR3: CASSSTPGQPQHF

size: few
V: TRBV6-6
CDR3: CASSPSDSTGELFF

size: many
V: TRBV7-2
CDR3: CASSFSTDQPQHF

size: -
V: TRBV28
CDR3: CASSLAGYTEAFF

size: -
V: TRBV28
CDR3: CAIQGLGEEYF

size: -
V: TRBV24-1
CDR3: CATSEAGANTGELFF

size: -
V: TRBV10-3
CDR3: CAISITTDTQYF

size: -
V: TRBV10-2
CDR3: CASSEMGRGQYF

size: many
V: TRBV20-1
CDR3: CSARDDGADTGELFF

size: -
V: TRBV28
CDR3: CASSQTGAGSYEQYF

size: few
V: TRBV4-1
CDR3: CASSQGLGVQPQHF

size: many
V: TRBV18
CDR3: CASSPLASGGSYNEQFF

size: -
V: TRBV2
CDR3: CASNADSPYEQYF

size: few
V: TRBV27
CDR3: CASSLRLALPDTQYF

size: -
V: TRBV7-2
CDR3: CASSLFGGSRLKNEQFF

size: -
V: TRBV5-1
CDR3: CASSLTASSGNTIYF

size: many
V: TRBV3-1
CDR3: CASSQVGGNYGYTF

size: -
V: TRBV6-2/TRBV6-3
CDR3: CASSYGPEKLFF